The 6 T cell receptor beta chains below come from one sample, sequenced in a study of blood T cell repertoires in COVID-19. Sequenced by immunoSEQ multiplex PCR; TCRdb stores in-frame clones only, minus some. The top ten hold 2.2% of the sample, which has under 300,000 clones, about nine tenths seen once. The specimen was peripheral blood. These receptors all stem from a man aged 45-65 years with acute or convalescent COVID-19.

This chain uses TRBV6-5 with TRBJ2-7, with D possibly TRBD1 on 5 matching bases. Per germline, CDR1 MNHEY and CDR2 SVGAGI. V lost 5 bases and J lost 3, with 8 bases in between. CDR3 size: 12 residues. CDR3 nucleotides: TGTGCCAGCAGTAGTCAGGGCTACGAGCAGTACTTC. It yields the protein CASSSQGYEQYF.

This chain uses TRBV6-1 with TRBJ2-5; D not certain. Trimming shortened V by 0 bases and J by 5 bases, and 7 bases separated the two germline ends. There are 13 residues in the CDR3. Germline values: CDR1 MNHNS, CDR2 SASEGT. This CDR3 is CASSEARWETQYF. The CDR3 nucleotides read TGTGCCAGCAGTGAAGCGCGGTGGGAGACCCAGTACTTC.

On this clone: This CDR3 is also generated by other DNA sequences in the sample. Here the CDR3 reads CATGDTEAFF. The CDR3 nucleotides read TGTGCCACGGGGGACACTGAAGCTTTCTTT. J is TRBJ1-1 and V is TRBV10-3, with a tentative D call TRBD1 (5 bases). Germline V gives CDR1 ENHRY, CDR2 SYGVKD. The CDR3 is 10 amino acids. V dropped 10 bases and J dropped 3 bases, with 6 bases sitting between them.

The chain employs TRBV4-1 and TRBJ2-1, with 7 nucleotides matching TRBD2. The germline CDR1 and CDR2 sequences are MGHRA and YSYEKL. The CDR3 totals 14 residues. With V trimmed by 1 base and J by 8 bases, 5 bases remained unmatched. The CDR3, as DNA: TGCGCCAGCAGCCAAGTTGCGGGGGTGGATGAGCAGTTCTTC. Encoded protein: CASSQVAGVDEQFF.

The CDR3 here is CASSQDVLWGDTIYF. The CDR3 DNA reads TGCGCCAGCAGCCAAGACGTTCTTTGGGGGGACACCATATATTTT. The rearrangement links TRBV4-1 to TRBJ1-3; D perhaps matches TRBD1 (5 bases). V was trimmed by 0 bases and J by 8 bases, leaving 14 bases between them. The CDR3 contains 15 residues. CDR1 and CDR2 (germline): MGHRA, YSYEKL.

The V call is TRBV2, the J call TRBJ2-7, with a tentative D call TRBD2 (5 bases). This CDR3 has 13 residues. The V gene's germline CDR1 is SNHLY and CDR2 FYNNEI. V dropped 8 bases and J dropped 3 bases, with 14 bases sitting between them. The CDR3: CASVPRGIYEQYF. The CDR3 bases are TGTGCCAGCGTTCCTCGGGGAATCTACGAGCAGTACTTC.